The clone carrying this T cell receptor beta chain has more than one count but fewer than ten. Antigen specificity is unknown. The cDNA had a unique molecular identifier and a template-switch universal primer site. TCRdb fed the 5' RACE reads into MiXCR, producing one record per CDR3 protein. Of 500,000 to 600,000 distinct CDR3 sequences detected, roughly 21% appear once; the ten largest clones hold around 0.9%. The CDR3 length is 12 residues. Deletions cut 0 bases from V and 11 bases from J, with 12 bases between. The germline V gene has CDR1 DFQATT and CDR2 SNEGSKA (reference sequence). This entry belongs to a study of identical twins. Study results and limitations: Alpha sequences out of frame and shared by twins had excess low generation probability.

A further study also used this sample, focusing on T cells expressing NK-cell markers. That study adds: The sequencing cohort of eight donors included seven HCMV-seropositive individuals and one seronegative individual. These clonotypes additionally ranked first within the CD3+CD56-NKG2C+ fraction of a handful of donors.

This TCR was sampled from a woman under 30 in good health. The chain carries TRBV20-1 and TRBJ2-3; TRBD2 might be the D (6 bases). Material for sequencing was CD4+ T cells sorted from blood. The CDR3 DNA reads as TGCAGTGCTAGAGATCGGCTAGCGTTGCAGTATTTT. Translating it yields CSARDRLALQYF.